The 23 T cell receptor beta chains below all came from one sample that was sequenced in a study of T-cell reconstitution after alpha-beta-depleted transplantation in children. The TCRbeta library incorporated unique molecular identifiers. TCRdb re-called the PCR reads with MiXCR, one entry per CDR3 protein. Altogether 150,000 to 200,000 distinct CDR3 sequences are present, about 14% being singletons, with the ten largest covering under 15%. Sequencing used PBMCs from the stem cell graft donor, obtained from the stem cell graft. These receptors were obtained from a human donor who donated a stem cell graft to a child with acute lymphoblastic leukemia.

This clonotype turned up a few times. This rearrangement joins TRBV5-1 to TRBJ2-1; 9 bases map to TRBD2. This CDR3 is built from 16 residues. Germline V CDR1 and CDR2: SGHRS, YFSETQ. Trimming cost V 7 bases and J 2 bases; bases outside gene matches: 10. CDR3 nucleotides: TGCGCCAGCGGAGGCGGCGGGAGGGCCCCCTACAATGAGCAGTTCTTC. Residues: CASGGGGRAPYNEQFF.

This clonotype was counted only a few times. The gene calls are TRBV10-2 and TRBJ2-7; 7 bases match TRBD1. V was clipped by 6 bases and J by 3 bases; unmatched bases: 2. From germline, CDR1 is WSHSY and CDR2 SAAADI. The CDR3 length is 12 residues. The CDR3 DNA follows: TGCGCCAGCAGAGACAGGGACTACGAGCAGTACTTC. This codes for CASRDRDYEQYF.

This clonotype was observed many times. This rearrangement joins TRBV12-3 or TRBV12-4 to TRBJ1-6; 11 nucleotides agree with TRBD1. V lost 4 bases, J lost 9 bases, and 5 bases stayed unmatched. CDR3 length equals 15 residues. The CDR3 nucleotides read TGTGCCAGCAGTTCGAGGACAGGGGGCGTTTCACCCCTCCACTTT. Its protein is CASSSRTGGVSPLHF.

Of note for this clonotype: This may be a read error: a much more frequent sequence differs by one nucleotide. The chain is built from TRBV11-2 and TRBJ2-1; the D gene is possibly TRBD2 (6 bases). The V and J ends lost 4 bases and 1 base respectively, with 11 bases between them. CDR3 size: 15 residues. Looked up from germline, CDR1 is SGHAT and CDR2 is FQNNGV. The CDR3 DNA reads TGTGCCAGCAGCTCGGGACTCCGATCCTACAATGAGCAGTTCTTC. Translated, it gives CASSSGLRSYNEQFF.

This CDR3 reads CASGSDRGESGRAYREQFF. The CDR3 bases are TGTGCCAGCGGGTCCGACAGGGGTGAAAGCGGGAGGGCCTACCGTGAGCAGTTCTTC. The J gene is TRBJ2-1, the V gene TRBV4-2; 10 positions agree with TRBD2. CDR1 is LGHNA and CDR2 is YNFKEQ in the germline V gene. The CDR3 runs 19 residues. Losses at the gene ends were 8 bases for V and 9 bases for J; bases not matched to a gene: 25.

In its sample, this clonotype was seen many times. The genes are TRBV3-1 and TRBJ1-2; weak D call: TRBD1 (5 bases). Trimming took off 0 bases at V and 7 bases at J, with 9 bases between the two ends. CDR1 and CDR2 from the germline V gene are LGHDT and YNNKEL (reference sequence). The length of the CDR3 is 13 residues. The CDR3 sequence: CASSQDWGRGYTF. The CDR3 DNA reads TGTGCCAGCAGCCAAGATTGGGGACGTGGCTACACCTTC.

This clonotype appeared many times. The gene calls are TRBV6-5 and TRBJ1-2, with D possibly being TRBD1 (5 bases). V was cut by 0 bases and J by 4 bases, with 6 bases left in between. Germline values: CDR1 MNHEY, CDR2 SVGAGI. The CDR3 is 13 residues long. In DNA form, the CDR3 reads TGTGCCAGCAGTTACTCAGGGACCTATGGCTACACCTTC. It codes for CASSYSGTYGYTF.

This clonotype was found many times. This chain joins TRBV11-3 and TRBJ1-1, with 7 bases matching TRBD1. The CDR3 runs 14 residues. The germline CDR1 and CDR2 sequences are SGHNT and YENEEA. Trimming cost V 8 bases and J 3 bases; bases outside gene matches: 9. The CDR3 DNA follows: TGTGCCAGCTCAGACAGGGTGGGGGACACTGAAGCTTTCTTT. Protein: CASSDRVGDTEAFF.

This clonotype was seen at least ten times. The chain's CDR3 is CASSWRTSGSLNEQYF. As DNA, the CDR3 is TGTGCCAGCAGCTGGAGGACTAGCGGGAGTTTGAACGAGCAGTACTTC. The J gene is TRBJ2-7, the V gene TRBV5-6; 13 bases align to TRBD2. Germline CDR1 SGHDT, CDR2 YYEEEE. The trim removed 3 bases at V and 5 bases at J, leaving 8 bases unmatched. CDR3 size: 16 residues.

This clonotype was picked up many times. V gene TRBV20-1 combines with J gene TRBJ2-7; D is possibly TRBD2 (5 bases). V shed 3 bases and J shed 4 bases, with 16 bases lying between them. CDR1 and CDR2 (germline): DFQATT, SNEGSKA (reference sequence). The CDR3 consists of 14 residues. CDR3 bases: TGCAGTGCTAGTTTCAGAGGGATAGAATACGAGCAGTACTTC. It is translated as CSASFRGIEYEQYF.

This clonotype was recorded many times. The genes are TRBV12-3 or TRBV12-4 and TRBJ2-2; TRBD2 aligns across 7 bases. This CDR3 comprises 16 residues. V gave up 1 base and J gave up 1 base; unmatched junction bases: 3. CDR3 amino acids: CASSLVAGENTGELFF. DNA of the CDR3: TGTGCCAGCAGTTTAGTGGCGGGAGAGAACACCGGGGAGCTGTTTTTT.

This clonotype turned up a few times. The chain has TRBV30 and TRBJ2-2; TRBD2 matches 14 bases. CDR3 size: 17 residues. In germline, CDR1 is GTSNPN, CDR2 SVGIG (reference sequence). Trimming removed 3 bases from V and 4 bases from J; junction bases left unmatched: 7. This CDR3 is CAWRRTSGRSITGELFF. The CDR3, as DNA: TGTGCCTGGAGAAGGACTAGCGGGAGGAGTATCACCGGGGAGCTGTTTTTT. Looking up the rest from reference TRBV30 and TRBJ2-2 gives the full variable domain: SQTIHQWPATLVQPVGSPLSLECTVEGTSNPNLYWYRQAAGRGLQLLFYSVGIGQISSEVPQNLSASRPQDRQFILSSKKLLLSDSGFYLCAWRRTSGRSITGELFFGEGSRLTVL.

This clonotype was detected only a few times. This chain joins TRBV5-1 and TRBJ2-1, with 9 positions matching TRBD2. V lost 4 bases, J lost 9 bases, and 8 bases stayed unmatched. The CDR3 loop spans 14 amino acids. CDR1 SGHRS and CDR2 YFSETQ come from the germline V gene. CDR3 bases: TGCGCCAGCAGCGTGCGGGAGGGCCGCAGTGAGCAGTTCTTC. It translates to CASSVREGRSEQFF.

This clonotype has ten or more counts. This rearrangement joins TRBV12-3 or TRBV12-4 to TRBJ2-5; weak D call: TRBD1 (5 bases). The CDR3 contains 14 residues. V was clipped by 8 bases and J by 2 bases, with 15 bases between them. CDR3 sequence: CASGSDSWQETQYF. The DNA for the CDR3 is TGTGCCAGCGGGTCCGACAGTTGGCAAGAGACCCAGTACTTC.

This clonotype occurred many times. The rearrangement links TRBV20-1 to TRBJ2-1; 8 nucleotides align to TRBD2. Per the germline V gene, CDR1 is DFQATT and CDR2 is SNEGSKA (reference sequence). CDR3 length equals 14 residues. The V gene end was trimmed by 0 bases and the J gene end by 10 bases; junction bases not matched to a gene: 8. In nucleotides, the CDR3 is TGCAGTGCTAGAGATCTGCGGGAGGCCTGGGAGCAGTTCTTC. Translated, it gives CSARDLREAWEQFF.

On this clonotype itself: This likely comes from a read error, as the CDR3 has no conserved phenylalanine or tryptophan at its end. CDR3 coding DNA: TGTGCCAGCAGCTTGGCCGGGCCAGCTAACACCGGGGAGCTGTTTTTG. Its translation is CASSLAGPANTGELFL. This sequence joins TRBV5-6 and TRBJ2-2; D call uncertain. Germline V gene data show CDR1 as SGHDT and CDR2 as YYEEEE. The ends were cut back, 0 bases at V and 2 bases at J, with 11 bases in the middle. The CDR3 totals 16 residues.

This clonotype was seen at least ten times. V gene TRBV11-2 combines with J gene TRBJ2-1; 10 bases fit TRBD2. Germline-derived CDR1 and CDR2 are SGHAT and FQNNGV. The CDR3 loop spans 18 amino acids. The ends lost 4 bases at V and 9 bases at J; junction bases unmatched: 18. The CDR3 DNA sequence: TGTGCCAGCAGCTCCGGTGTTGTGGTCAGCGGGAGGGCGCTTGAGCAGTTCTTC. It is translated as CASSSGVVVSGRALEQFF.

The chain couples TRBV5-1 to TRBJ2-7; D unclear. Germline-derived CDR1 and CDR2 are SGHRS and YFSETQ. V lost 0 bases and J 7 bases, leaving 17 bases between the germline ends. The CDR3 loop spans 15 amino acids. CDR3: CASSLVPGLGQEQYF. The CDR3 region has the DNA TGCGCCAGCAGCTTGGTTCCAGGTCTCGGGCAGGAGCAGTACTTC. The whole variable domain, filled in from reference TRBV5-1 and TRBJ2-7, reads KAGVTQTPRYLIKTRGQQVTLSCSPISGHRSVSWYQQTPGQGLQFLFEYFSETQRNKGNFPGRFSGRQFSNSRSEMNVSTLELGDSALYLCASSLVPGLGQEQYFGPGTRLTVT.

This clonotype was seen many times. The rearrangement joins TRBV10-3 to TRBJ2-2; D may be TRBD1 or TRBD2 (6 bases each). This CDR3 region has 12 residues. The V end lost 10 bases, the J end lost 8 bases, and 14 bases lay between the germline ends. Germline lookup yields CDR1 ENHRY and CDR2 SYGVKD. The CDR3 DNA sequence: TGTGCCACGGGGGCAGCCCTAGGGGAGCTGTTTTTT. It yields the protein CATGAALGELFF.

In this sample, this clonotype turned up many times. The chain combines TRBV13 with TRBJ2-1, with 8 bases identical to TRBD1. This CDR3 spans 21 amino acids. Germline assignment: CDR1 PRHDT and CDR2 FYEKMQ (reference sequence). V lost 5 bases and J lost 1; bases outside the gene matches: 22. This CDR3 reads CASSRPVDRGWRGRSYNEQFF. The CDR3 coding sequence is TGTGCCAGCAGCCGACCCGTCGACAGGGGTTGGAGAGGTAGATCCTACAATGAGCAGTTCTTC.

This clonotype has at least ten counts. This rearrangement joins TRBV10-2 to TRBJ2-5; D is ambiguous. Germline V gene data show CDR1 as WSHSY and CDR2 as SAAADI. The CDR3 is 12 residues long. V lost 3 bases and J 5 bases, leaving 7 bases between the germline ends. The CDR3: CASSESRETQYF. DNA of the CDR3: TGCGCCAGCAGTGAAAGTAGGGAGACCCAGTACTTC.

This clonotype was seen more than once but under ten times. The chain links TRBV7-2 to TRBJ2-5; D perhaps matches TRBD2 (6 bases). The CDR3 length is 15 residues. Trimming shortened V by 0 bases and J by 5 bases, and 13 bases separated the two germline ends. CDR1 is SGHTA and CDR2 is FQGNSA in the germline V gene. This chain's CDR3 is CASSLAPGAGETQYF. The CDR3 nucleotides read TGTGCCAGCAGCTTAGCGCCCGGGGCGGGGGAGACCCAGTACTTC.

A remark on this clonotype: A much larger clone lies one base from this, so it may be a read error. The CDR3 spells CAISEWGESYNGQFF. DNA of the CDR3: TGTGCCATCAGTGAGTGGGGGGAGTCCTACAATGGGCAGTTCTTC. V is TRBV10-3 and J is TRBJ2-1, with D perhaps matching TRBD2 (6 bases). Per the germline V gene, CDR1 is ENHRY and CDR2 is SYGVKD. The CDR3 runs 15 residues.